This TCR beta chain was documented in a study of control samples from healthy donors and cancer patients. Repertoires were generated with immunoSEQ multiplex PCR, while TCRdb's copy carries only in-frame clones and drops some. The repertoire holds around 110,000 clones, 93% seen once, with less than 3.5% in the top ten. This TCR was recovered from a young man in good health. Sequenced input: blood.

CDR3 in amino acids: CASSVGETGNQPQHF. The CDR3 nucleotides are TGTGCCAGCAGCGTAGGCGAAACAGGCAATCAGCCCCAGCATTTT. The genes are TRBV9 and TRBJ1-5, with no clear D. CDR3 size: 15 residues. V lost 0 bases to trimming and J lost 2 bases, with 9 bases between them. CDR1 and CDR2 (germline): SGDLS, YYNGEE. The whole variable domain, filled in from reference TRBV9 and TRBJ1-5, reads DSGVTQTPKHLITATGQRVTLRCSPRSGDLSVYWYQQSLDQGLQFLIQYYNGEERAKGNILERFSAQQFPDLHSELNLSSLELGDSALYFCASSVGETGNQPQHFGDGTRLSIL.